The source of this T cell receptor (beta chain) is a study of control samples from healthy donors and cancer patients. The CDR3 covers 16 residues. Germline trimming cut 2 bases from V and 10 bases from J; bases unmatched to any gene: 11. In germline, CDR1 is SGHDN, CDR2 FVKESK. The repertoire was sequenced with immunoSEQ multiplex PCR; TCRdb's copy has only in-frame clones and lacks some. This sample has 91,000 or so clones, with approximately 89% found just once. The sequence derives from a woman between 25 and 40 years old in good health. Sequenced sample: blood. This chain connects TRBV14 to TRBJ2-1, with 10 bases lining up with TRBD2. CDR3 nucleotide sequence: TGTGCCAGCAGCCAAATGGCCAGCGGGGGGGGCCGGGAGCAGTTCTTC. Translated, it gives CASSQMASGGGREQFF.